This T cell receptor (beta chain) was found in a study of cytomegalovirus exposure and HLA in healthy donors (dated by TCRdb to 2016 to 2017). A note on the overall study: In an earlier analysis of roughly 500 of the donors, under 300 Gb of sequence data and about 110 million unique TCR beta sequences from some 170 million T cells were reported. Roughly 290 gigabases of sequencing data and 91 million or so unique TCR sequences made up an early release that covered under 750 HLA-typed donors. Of the 398 genotyped donors, approximately 82% fell in the genetic ancestry cluster associated with self-reported Caucasian donors. The aim of the study was to test whether cataloging public T cell receptors could identify signatures of past pathogen exposure. The study profiled the T cell repertoires of 550 to 700 subjects by immunosequencing and related them to cytomegalovirus serostatus. Besides the first cohort of roughly 700 subjects, a separate validation cohort made up of 120 or so different subjects was used. To predict cytomegalovirus infection status, the study brought together high-throughput TCR immunosequencing, statistical association of individual TCRs with disease status, and machine learning. In a later analysis, previously published TCR beta repertoires from more than 500 donors were re-analyzed and high-resolution HLA genotyping was added so that TCR occurrence patterns could be studied. Rather than using new phenotypic data, the later analysis identified candidate immune exposures from TCR beta sequences and from how often those sequences occurred across donors. An earlier analysis of 500 to 650 of the donors applied high-throughput TCR beta sequencing to assess whether each TCR beta V gene segment acted as functional or pseudogenic. Donor age, sex, ethnicity and CMV serostatus were compiled together with the repertoire data. In a later genetic analysis, genome-wide SNP genotypes for about 60% of the 666 donors were used, and that subset was treated as a discovery cohort. Every repertoire in the discovery cohort had been generated on one and the same sequencing platform. HLA typing covered class I and class II loci at four-digit resolution. Typing coverage varied by locus: roughly 629-640 donors for A, B, C, DRB1 and DQB1; about 520 for DQA1; approximately 570 for DPA1; roughly 450 for DPB1. A handful of DR-DQ haplotypes were handled as single units for association and clustering because linkage in the cohort was strong. Among about 360 genotyped donors of the cohort, an average of about 240,000 unique TCR beta nucleotide sequences were sequenced per donor, around a sixth of them non-productive. The research as a whole found: Only TCR beta chains were sequenced in this cohort, and the absence of alpha or paired-chain data limited detectable features. Linkage disequilibrium might explain the correlated functional status among segregating V segments, but an unknown experimental factor could not be ruled out. While some public TCRs were present in many individuals, most TCR sequences turned up only very rarely across donors. In both the original and validation cohorts, the classifier was reported to diagnose cytomegalovirus status with high specificity and sensitivity. Because some donors lacked HLA typing at each locus, the association tests relied only on the typed subset. CMV serostatus was the only immune exposure information available for the cohort. When HLA alleles, especially DR and DQ, strongly co-occurred, attributing TCR associations to individual alleles was difficult. A further reported finding was that TCR beta sequences accurately predicted the HLA-A and HLA-B alleles for most subjects in the first cohort. Roughly uniform sequencing depth across donors was assumed in presence/absence analyses, although this assumption may not hold. A group of highly shared sequence variants was considered likely to be a technical artifact of the sequencing pipeline. In a later genetic analysis, a missense DCLRE1C variant was associated with V-gene and J-gene trimming of TCR beta chains, and the association was replicated in an independent cohort. The authors suggested that the approach could potentially be extended to other disease states and immunological phenotypes. Because counts were too low, around 18 rarely observed V segments, including chromosome 9 orphons, were left out of the earlier analysis of some 640 of the donors. Three of the identified cytomegalovirus-associated TCR beta chains were confirmed in vitro to be specific for cytomegalovirus antigens. In a later analysis, HLA-associated TCR beta chains were found to be more clonally expanded and to have lower generation probabilities than equally common non-associated chains. Some IMGT-functional V segments, including TRBV6-2 and TRBV6-3, could not be told apart with the 87-base-pair reads, so those segments were excluded. A later analysis associated about 17,000 TCR beta sequences with specific HLA alleles at a false discovery rate of 0.05. In a later genetic analysis, fewer N-insertions in productive TCRs were reported among donors in an Asian-associated ancestry cluster than the roughly 670-donor mean. Most CMV-associated TCR beta chains appeared to be HLA-restricted in a later analysis, and the HLA associations seemed to be driven largely by CMV exposure. Several of the top co-occurrence clusters appeared to be linked to parvovirus B19, influenza, CMV and Epstein-Barr virus, according to a later analysis. The study gave a list of about 170 TCR beta chains associated with cytomegalovirus. In an earlier analysis of fewer than 700 of the donors, most TCR beta V segments appeared in productive rearrangements about 90% or about 30% of the time, broadly matching IMGT annotations. According to a later analysis, TCR association rates differed among HLA loci, with DRB1 alleles showing the most associated TCRs and HLA-C alleles showing the fewest.

The cohort consisted of hundreds of healthy bone marrow donors. All cohort members were sampled while nominally healthy, although unrecorded immune exposures were likely present. The donor tested CMV seropositive and was one of the 289 seropositive cohort members. Every donor gave a peripheral blood sample, and the peripheral blood mononuclear cells from that sample were used for TCR beta sequencing. The Qiagen DNeasy Blood Extraction Kit was used to extract genomic DNA from the blood cell samples. The CDR3, from cysteine to phenylalanine, totals 14 residues. The only DNA kept is the CDR3, 42 bases in frame from the first base. Sequences SNHLY (CDR1) and FYNNEI (CDR2) are obtained from the germline V gene. V is cut by 4 bases and J by 7 bases, and the space between the germline ends is 16 bases. The method was the immunoSEQ multiplex PCR assay. The multiplex PCR relied on a mix of 60 forward primers for TCR Vbeta segments and 13 reverse primers for TCR Jbeta segments. A multiplex PCR assay on genomic DNA amplified the CDR3 region of rearranged TCR beta genes. The amplified TCR beta libraries were sequenced on the Illumina HiSeq System as 87-base-pair reads. Per the original workflow: In a later analysis, roughly 80 million unique TCR beta chains were counted across the roughly 610 repertoires, and roughly 10 million of these chains were shared by at least two donors. Raw reads were error-corrected and collapsed into unique sequences by a nearest-neighbor algorithm in which closely related sequences were merged to remove PCR and sequencing errors. CDR3 sequences were aligned to IMGT reference sequences to assign V, D and J gene segments. For a sequence to be retained, a match of at least six nucleotides to both a V gene segment and a J gene segment was required. Rearrangements were called productive when the CDR3 lacked stop codons and stayed in frame with V and J; all others were non-productive. Following IMGT convention, CDR3 was defined as the stretch from the second conserved V-encoded cysteine to the conserved J-encoded phenylalanine. The earlier analysis of about 570 of the donors excluded any sequence lacking an unambiguous match to a single V gene segment. An earlier analysis of 500 to 600 of the donors classified V segments as functional when productive rearrangements were above 56.7% and as segregating when the standard deviation between donors was above 5%. A statistical classification framework was built to diagnose cytomegalovirus status from the catalog of TCR beta chain sequences. In a later analysis, V and J genes were assigned by comparing TCR nucleotide sequences against IMGT/GENE-DB human TR gene sequences. Using the TCRdist pipeline, a later analysis assigned CDR3 sequences along with most-parsimonious VDJ recombination scenarios. In a later analysis, every TCR beta chain was defined by the combination of its CDR3 amino acid sequence and its V-gene family, and reads without a unique V-gene family were dropped. As a way to deal with suspected cross-contamination and a sequencing artifact, a later analysis dropped hundreds of nucleotide sequences that were highly shared and had low generation probability. A later analysis calculated a clonal expansion index for each public chain from normalized within-repertoire ranks of inferred template counts. In a later analysis, generation probabilities were computed with a VDJ recombination model fitted to out-of-frame rearrangements, and the resulting probabilities were checked against IGoR. In a later analysis, hypergeometric tests were used to score TCR-TCR, TCR-HLA and TCR-CMV co-occurrence, with a repertoire-size bias correction applied to TCR pairs. In a later analysis, false discovery rates were estimated by permuting HLA or CMV assignments 20 times. In a later analysis, co-occurring TCRs were grouped using DBSCAN, and TCRdist sequence similarity was added for clustering within HLA-allele-positive subsets. For co-occurrence clustering, repertoires with fewer than 30,000 or more than 120,000 public chains were excluded, along with a handful of repertoires with anomalous nucleotide sharing. TCRdb re-hosts the immuneACCESS table, in-frame sequences only. Its copies lack some clones; in the studies checked, an unresolved V gene accounts for under half of them, and the cause for the rest is not known. The V and J calls and clone size were taken over from that table, and D and trimming were inferred from the DNA. The sample table lists over 110,000 clones, 78% of them with a count of one. Roughly 6.2% of the sample is held by the ten biggest clonotypes.

Regarding this clone: Its antigen remains unidentified. Base qualities are not at hand, and no much larger clone is one base apart.

The receptor was derived from a woman between 40 and 50 years old in good health and CMV-seropositive. The sample taken for sequencing was PBMCs. Rearrangement joined TRBV2 to TRBJ1-2, and possibly TRBD1, on 6 matching bases. The DNA reads TGTGCCAGCAGTGCCGGGGGGCCCAGCTCTGGCTACACCTTC. Its protein product is CASSAGGPSSGYTF.